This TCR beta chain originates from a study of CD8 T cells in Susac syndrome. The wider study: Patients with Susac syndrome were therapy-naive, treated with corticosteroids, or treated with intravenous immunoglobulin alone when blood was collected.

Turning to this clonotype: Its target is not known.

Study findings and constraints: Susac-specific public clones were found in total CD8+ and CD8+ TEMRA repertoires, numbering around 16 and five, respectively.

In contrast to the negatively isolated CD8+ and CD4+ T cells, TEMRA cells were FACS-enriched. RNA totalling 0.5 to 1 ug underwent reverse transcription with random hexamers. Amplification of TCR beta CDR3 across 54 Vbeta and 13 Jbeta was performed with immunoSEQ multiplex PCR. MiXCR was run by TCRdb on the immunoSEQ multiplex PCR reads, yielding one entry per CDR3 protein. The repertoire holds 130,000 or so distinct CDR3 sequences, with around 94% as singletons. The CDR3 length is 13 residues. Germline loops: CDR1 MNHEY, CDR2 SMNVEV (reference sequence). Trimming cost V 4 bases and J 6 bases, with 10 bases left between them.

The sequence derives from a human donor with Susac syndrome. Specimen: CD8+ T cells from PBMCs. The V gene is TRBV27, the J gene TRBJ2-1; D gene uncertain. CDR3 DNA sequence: TGTGCCAGCAGTTACCAGCCCGTCAATGAGCAGTTCTTC. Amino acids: CASSYQPVNEQFF.